This T cell receptor beta chain was profiled in a study of T-cell reconstitution after alpha-beta-depleted transplantation in children. Unique molecular identifiers were used to barcode this TCRbeta library. TCRdb reanalysed the PCR reads using MiXCR and keeps one entry per CDR3 protein. The table includes hundreds of thousands of distinct CDR3 sequences, about 30% detected once. This clonotype has a handful of counts. CDR3 size: 14 residues. Germline-derived CDR1 and CDR2 are MDHEN and SYDVKM. After removal of 3 bases from V and 7 bases from J, the junction contained 5 bases not matched to a gene. This chain connects TRBV28 to TRBJ2-5; 10 nucleotides align to TRBD1. Sequenced material: PBMCs from the stem cell graft donor, taken from the stem cell graft. This sequence originates from a human donor who donated a stem cell graft to a child with aplastic anemia. CDR3 residues: CASSLGGQGRTQYF. The CDR3 DNA is TGTGCCAGCAGTTTGGGGGGACAGGGGAGGACCCAGTACTTC.